This TCR beta chain was found in a study of response to subunit inactivated influenza vaccine. TCRdb ran MiXCR on the RT-PCR reads and lists one entry per CDR3 protein. The sample lists 700,000 to 900,000 distinct CDR3 sequences, around 20% occurring once. CDR1 and CDR2 from the germline V gene are SGHTA and FQGNSA. V shed 7 bases and J shed 5 bases, with 14 bases lying between them. This CDR3 is 13 amino acids long. This chain joins TRBV7-2 and TRBJ2-5; perhaps TRBD1 as D (7 bases). The clonotype comes from a man aged 50 or older who received an inactivated influenza vaccine. This specimen was PBMCs from blood, taken about 5 days after vaccination. CDR3 sequence: CASTTTGRETQYF. Here the CDR3 DNA reads TGTGCCAGCACTACGACAGGGAGGGAGACCCAGTACTTC.